This T cell receptor beta chain was observed in a study of shared clonotypes between healthy human individuals. Study conclusions and caveats: Blood was the only sampled material, and tissue repertoires likely differ.

With regard to this clone: Its antigen is not known. A read error may produce the germline difference seen at one junction end.

Genomic DNA from each subset was divided evenly over several immunoSEQ plates. The protocol was immunoSEQ multiplex PCR, while the TCRdb copy is restricted to in-frame clones and leaves out a portion. The table lists approximately 1.4 million clones, 95% to 99% of them singletons. This CDR3 is 14 amino acids long. The germline V gene encodes CDR1 MNHEY and CDR2 SMNVEV (reference sequence). The receptor comes from a young man in good health. The sample comprised naive CD4+ T cells sorted from blood. Noted subset: CD45RA+ positively selected. The chain is built from TRBV27 and TRBJ2-2, with D tentatively TRBD2 (6 bases). The CDR3 is CASSLFPSAGGLFF. The CDR3 DNA reads as TGTGCCAGCAGTTTATTTCCTAGCGCCGGGGGGCTGTTTTTT.